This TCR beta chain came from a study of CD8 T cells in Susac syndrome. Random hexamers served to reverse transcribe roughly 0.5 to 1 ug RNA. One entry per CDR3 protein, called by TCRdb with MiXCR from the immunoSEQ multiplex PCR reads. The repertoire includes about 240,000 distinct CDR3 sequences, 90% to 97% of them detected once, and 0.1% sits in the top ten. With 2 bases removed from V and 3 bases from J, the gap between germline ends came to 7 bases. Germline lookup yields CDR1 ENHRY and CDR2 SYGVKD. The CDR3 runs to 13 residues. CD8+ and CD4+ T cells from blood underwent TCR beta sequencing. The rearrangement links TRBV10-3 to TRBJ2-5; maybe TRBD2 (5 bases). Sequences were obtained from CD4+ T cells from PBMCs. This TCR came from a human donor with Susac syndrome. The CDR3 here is CAISERGEETQYF. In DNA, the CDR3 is TGTGCCATCAGTGAGCGGGGTGAAGAGACCCAGTACTTC.